What follows are 8 T cell receptor beta chains derived from one specimen sequenced in a study of Ad26.COV2.S vaccination and SARS-CoV-2 variants. Some clones are missing from TCRdb's copy, which holds only in-frame ones; the method was immunoSEQ multiplex PCR. The data hold about 440,000 clones, with roughly 91% observed a single time. Treatment defined: 15 to 20 received Ad26.COV2.S at low or high dose, single or two shots; 5 received placebo; per-sample allocation not given. Sample collection was performed on day 63 after the first vaccine or placebo injection. The sequences come from peripheral blood, collected in a trial of Ad26.COV2.S vaccine versus placebo. These receptors all come from a person aged 18-65 years who received the Ad26.COV2.S COVID-19 vaccine or a placebo.

CDR3 bases: TGCAGCGTTGCCGGGTCCGAAAGCTCCTACAATGAGCAGTTCTTC. The encoded protein is CSVAGSESSYNEQFF. V is TRBV29-1 and J is TRBJ2-1; D is undetermined. Germline CDR1 SQVTM, CDR2 ANQGSEA. The CDR3 totals 15 residues. Trimming removed 4 bases from V and 0 bases from J, with 13 bases in between.

In its sample, this clone was seen once. This rearrangement joins TRBV9 to TRBJ1-3; D gene ambiguous. Germline values: CDR1 SGDLS, CDR2 YYNGEE. The CDR3 is 13 amino acids. V was trimmed by 0 bases and J by 4 bases, leaving 5 bases between them. The CDR3 sequence: CASSVEGGNTIYF. DNA of the CDR3: TGTGCCAGCAGCGTAGAGGGCGGAAACACCATATATTTT.

This clone has just one count. The gene calls are TRBV18 and TRBJ1-3; 8 bases line up with TRBD1. V lost 2 bases to trimming and J lost 3 bases; unmatched junction nucleotides: 9. The CDR3 spans 17 residues. Germline V gene sequence: CDR1 KGHSH, CDR2 LQKENI. The CDR3 region is CASSPTGQGAFGNTIYF. Here the CDR3 DNA reads TGTGCCAGCTCACCAACCGGACAGGGCGCTTTTGGAAACACCATATATTTT.

This clone is a singleton in its sample. This chain joins TRBV2 and TRBJ1-5, with D uncertain. Per germline, CDR1 SNHLY and CDR2 FYNNEI. Deletions cut 2 bases from V and 4 bases from J, with 9 bases between. The CDR3 consists of 14 residues. In DNA form, the CDR3 reads TGTGCCAGCAGTGAACTGTGGCGTAATCAGCCCCAGCATTTT. This sequence encodes CASSELWRNQPQHF.

This clone was detected only once. The rearrangement joins TRBV27 to TRBJ2-2; D may be TRBD2 (5 bases). V was cut by 6 bases and J by 5 bases, with 16 bases left in between. This CDR3 has 15 residues. In germline, CDR1 is MNHEY, CDR2 SMNVEV (reference sequence). In nucleotides, the CDR3 is TGTGCCAGCAGCCCAAGATCTTCGGGGACCGGGGAGCTGTTTTTT. Amino acids: CASSPRSSGTGELFF.

J is TRBJ2-5 and V is TRBV5-6; D unresolved. The CDR3 consists of 16 residues. The V end lost 0 bases, the J end lost 4 bases, and 16 bases lay between the germline ends. The V gene's germline CDR1 is SGHDT and CDR2 YYEEEE. CDR3 nucleotide sequence: TGTGCCAGCAGCTTGGTAGCCGATTGGAGCAGAGAGACCCAGTACTTC. This encodes CASSLVADWSRETQYF.

The chain is built from TRBV18 and TRBJ2-3; 9 nucleotides line up with TRBD2. Germline values: CDR1 KGHSH, CDR2 LQKENI. This CDR3 has 17 amino acids. Germline trimming cut 3 bases from V and 1 base from J; bases unmatched to any gene: 8. The CDR3 sequence: CASSPIAGGGGTDTQYF. The CDR3 bases are TGTGCCAGCTCACCTATTGCGGGAGGGGGCGGCACAGATACGCAGTATTTT.

This CDR3 is CASSLAWQGVQETQYF. CDR3 DNA sequence: TGTGCCAGCAGCTTGGCCTGGCAGGGGGTCCAAGAGACCCAGTACTTC. The chain joins TRBV5-6 to TRBJ2-5; 7 nucleotides match TRBD1. This CDR3 has 16 residues. V lost 0 bases, J lost 1 base, and 6 bases stayed unmatched. CDR1 is SGHDT and CDR2 is YYEEEE in the germline V gene.